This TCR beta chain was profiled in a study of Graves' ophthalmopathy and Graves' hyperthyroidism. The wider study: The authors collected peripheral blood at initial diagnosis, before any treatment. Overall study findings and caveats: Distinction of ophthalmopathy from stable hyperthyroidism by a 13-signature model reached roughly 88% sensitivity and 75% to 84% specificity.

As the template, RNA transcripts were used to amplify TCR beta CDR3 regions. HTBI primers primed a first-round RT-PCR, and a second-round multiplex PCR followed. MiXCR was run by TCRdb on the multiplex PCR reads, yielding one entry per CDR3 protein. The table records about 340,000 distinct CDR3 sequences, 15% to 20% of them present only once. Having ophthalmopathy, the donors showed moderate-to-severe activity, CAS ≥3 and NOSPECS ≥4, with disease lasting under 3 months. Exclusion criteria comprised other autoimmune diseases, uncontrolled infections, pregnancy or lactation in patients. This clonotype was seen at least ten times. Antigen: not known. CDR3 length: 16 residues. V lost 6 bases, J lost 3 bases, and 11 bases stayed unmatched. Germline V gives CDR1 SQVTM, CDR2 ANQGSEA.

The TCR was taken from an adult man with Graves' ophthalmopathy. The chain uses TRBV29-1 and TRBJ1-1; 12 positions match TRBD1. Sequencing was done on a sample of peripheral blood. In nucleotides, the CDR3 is TGCAGCGTCGGGGTGGGGACAGGGGGCGCCTACACTGAAGCTTTCTTT. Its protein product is CSVGVGTGGAYTEAFF.